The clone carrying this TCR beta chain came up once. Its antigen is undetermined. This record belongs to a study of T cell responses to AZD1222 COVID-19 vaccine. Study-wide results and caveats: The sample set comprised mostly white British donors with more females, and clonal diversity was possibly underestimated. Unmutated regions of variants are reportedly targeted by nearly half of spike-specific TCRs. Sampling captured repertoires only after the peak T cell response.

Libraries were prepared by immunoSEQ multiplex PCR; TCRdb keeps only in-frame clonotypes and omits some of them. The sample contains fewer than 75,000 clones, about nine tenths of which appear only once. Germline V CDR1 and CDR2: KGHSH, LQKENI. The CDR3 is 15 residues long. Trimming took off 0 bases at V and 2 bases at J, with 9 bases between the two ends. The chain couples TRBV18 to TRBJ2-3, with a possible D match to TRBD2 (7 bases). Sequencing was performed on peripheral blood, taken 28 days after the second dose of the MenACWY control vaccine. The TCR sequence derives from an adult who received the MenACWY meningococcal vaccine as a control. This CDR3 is CASSPPGGATDTQYF. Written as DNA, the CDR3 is TGTGCCAGCTCACCACCGGGGGGGGCCACAGATACGCAGTATTTT.